This T cell receptor beta chain came from a study of cytomegalovirus exposure and HLA in healthy donors. Study findings and constraints: Trimming of TCR beta V- and J-genes showed a link, identified in a later analysis, to a missense DCLRE1C variant. There were some public TCRs occurring in many donors, but most TCR sequences were rare.

Points on this clone: Its target is not known.

The CDR3 sequence is 14 residues long. Germline trimming cut 3 bases from V and 6 bases from J; bases unmatched to any gene: 7. CDR1 and CDR2 from the germline V gene are SGHVS and FQNEAQ. PCR primers comprised 60 Vbeta and 13 Jbeta primers. The repertoire was sequenced with immunoSEQ multiplex PCR; TCRdb's copy has only in-frame clones and lacks some. The sample holds fewer than 200,000 clones, roughly 87% seen once. The chain employs TRBV7-8 and TRBJ2-7; 8 nucleotides agree with TRBD1. The sequenced material came from PBMCs. The receptor comes from a girl in the first two years of life in good health and CMV-seronegative. Here the CDR3 DNA reads TGTGCCAGCAGCTTGGACAGGGTTACGCGCGAGCAGTACTTC. Its protein product is CASSLDRVTREQYF.